These 31 T cell receptor beta chains share one sample of origin, sequenced in a study of shared clonotypes between healthy human individuals. Sequencing was performed with immunoSEQ multiplex PCR; in TCRdb, only in-frame clones are kept and a portion is missing. This table holds more than 2 million clones, approximately 94% found once. The source material was naive CD4+ T cells sorted from blood. The sample's subset: CD45RA+ positively selected. The receptors derive from a man younger than 35 in good health.

This clone turned up a few times. The same CDR3 arises from other DNA sequences in this sample as well. The chain employs TRBV28 and TRBJ1-5; TRBD1 matches at 7 bases. CDR3 size: 14 residues. J lost 4 bases, V lost 5 bases, and 5 bases had no gene match. Germline values: CDR1 MDHEN, CDR2 SYDVKM. The CDR3 protein is CASSGGTVNQPQHF. CDR3 sequence (DNA): TGTGCCAGCAGTGGGGGGACAGTGAATCAGCCCCAGCATTTT.

This chain uses TRBV6-5 with TRBJ2-7; D remains unclear. Trimming removed 7 bases at V and 2 bases at J, with 12 bases between. Germline V gene lookup returns CDR1 MNHEY and CDR2 SVGAGI. This CDR3 contains 13 residues. The DNA of the CDR3 is TGTGCCAGCACCCAAGCCTCTGCCTACGAGCAGTACTTC. Amino acids: CASTQASAYEQYF.

The rearrangement uses TRBV5-1 and TRBJ2-2; 8 bases align to TRBD1. Germline CDR1 and CDR2: SGHRS and YFSETQ. V lost 2 bases to trimming and J lost 5 bases; unmatched junction nucleotides: 8. The CDR3 is made up of 16 amino acids. In nucleotides, the CDR3 is TGCGCCAGCAGCTTTTCGACAGGGGTAGGAACCGGGGAGCTGTTTTTT. Encoded protein: CASSFSTGVGTGELFF.

The chain carries TRBV7-2 and TRBJ2-2; 7 positions agree with TRBD2. The CDR3 spans 16 residues. Germline V gene data show CDR1 as SGHTA and CDR2 as FQGNSA. Trimming removed 5 bases from V and 6 bases from J; junction bases left unmatched: 12. The CDR3 spells CASSPPAGDSPGELFF. The CDR3 DNA is TGTGCCAGCAGCCCACCGGCGGGAGATAGCCCCGGGGAGCTGTTTTTT.

J is TRBJ2-4 and V is TRBV18; 7 nucleotides match TRBD1. The CDR3 extends over 14 amino acids. Germline V gene sequence: CDR1 KGHSH, CDR2 LQKENI. V shed 3 bases, J shed 4 bases, and the junction held 3 bases outside the gene matches. The CDR3 DNA is TGTGCCAGCTCACCGTCGGGACAGAAAAACATTCAGTACTTC. Translating it yields CASSPSGQKNIQYF.

V is TRBV5-1 and J is TRBJ2-5, with D uncertain. Germline values: CDR1 SGHRS, CDR2 YFSETQ. The CDR3 runs to 12 residues. Trimming shortened V by 0 bases and J by 5 bases, and 5 bases separated the two germline ends. CDR3 loop: CASSLADETQYF. DNA for the CDR3: TGCGCCAGCAGCTTGGCCGACGAGACCCAGTACTTC.

This chain links TRBV6-6 with TRBJ1-6; tentatively, D is TRBD1 (5 bases). V lost 3 bases and J lost 6, with 9 bases in between. From germline, CDR1 is MNHNY and CDR2 SVGAGI (reference sequence). There are 14 residues in the CDR3. Written as DNA, the CDR3 is TGTGCCAGCAGTTATGGACAACCTAATTCACCCCTCCACTTT. Its translation: CASSYGQPNSPLHF.

Comments on this clone: The sample contains more than one DNA sequence encoding this CDR3. The chain employs TRBV18 and TRBJ1-1; D remains unclear. The CDR3 runs to 11 residues. Trimming shortened V by 6 bases and J by 1 base, and 3 bases separated the two germline ends. Germline CDR1 KGHSH, CDR2 LQKENI. The CDR3 is CASSSNTEAFF. In DNA, the CDR3 is TGTGCCAGCTCGTCGAACACTGAAGCTTTCTTT.

This chain uses TRBV5-5 with TRBJ2-7, with 7 nucleotides matching TRBD2. This CDR3 has 15 amino acids. Germline values: CDR1 SGHKS, CDR2 YYEKEE (reference sequence). V trimming: 4 bases; J trimming: 2 bases; junction bases outside the gene matches: 9. The CDR3 DNA is TGTGCCAGCAGCCTCGGGACTACCGAGACCTACGAGCAGTACTTC. This sequence encodes CASSLGTTETYEQYF.

This rearrangement joins TRBV18 to TRBJ2-1; D unclear. This CDR3 contains 13 residues. CDR1 and CDR2 (germline): KGHSH, LQKENI. The V end was cut by 0 bases, the J end by 4 bases, with 4 bases between. The CDR3 DNA sequence: TGTGCCAGCTCACCACCTCCGTACAATGAGCAGTTCTTC. Its protein product is CASSPPPYNEQFF.

Remarks on this clone: This same CDR3 is encoded by further DNA sequences in the sample. This chain uses TRBV28 with TRBJ2-7; 10 nucleotides align to TRBD2. Germline V gene data show CDR1 as MDHEN and CDR2 as SYDVKM. CDR3 length: 16 amino acids. V dropped 4 bases and J dropped 2; count of bases not matched to a gene: 8. CDR3 residues: CASSSPGLAVTYEQYF. CDR3 DNA: TGTGCCAGCAGTTCTCCCGGACTAGCGGTAACCTACGAGCAGTACTTC. The variable domain in full, completed from reference TRBV28 and TRBJ2-7, reads DVKVTQSSRYLVKRTGEKVFLECVQDMDHENMFWYRQDPGLGLRLIYFSYDVKMKEKGDIPEGYSVSREKKERFSLILESASTNQTSMYLCASSSPGLAVTYEQYFGPGTRLTVT.

This chain joins TRBV6-5 and TRBJ2-1; D gene uncertain. The CDR3 totals 15 residues. V lost 0 bases to trimming and J lost 5 bases, with 11 bases between them. Germline values: CDR1 MNHEY, CDR2 SVGAGI. CDR3 amino acids: CASSYSGRPNNEQFF. The CDR3 DNA reads as TGTGCCAGCAGTTACTCCGGCCGACCCAACAATGAGCAGTTCTTC.

This clone was picked up one time. The chain links TRBV10-3 to TRBJ2-3; unclear D gene. This CDR3 spans 14 amino acids. Germline V gives CDR1 ENHRY, CDR2 SYGVKD. V lost 5 bases and J lost 4, with 13 bases in between. CDR3: CAISSLSPPDTQYF. CDR3 sequence (DNA): TGTGCCATCAGTAGCCTCTCTCCCCCAGATACGCAGTATTTT.

With respect to this clone: This sample also contains other DNA sequences that code for the same CDR3. This sequence joins TRBV9 and TRBJ2-3; unclear D gene. This CDR3 region has 13 residues. Trimming took off 0 bases at V and 1 base at J, with 3 bases between the two ends. Per the germline V gene, CDR1 is SGDLS and CDR2 is YYNGEE. The CDR3 loop is CASSVVGTDTQYF. CDR3 DNA: TGTGCCAGCAGCGTAGTCGGCACAGATACGCAGTATTTT.

The chain is built from TRBV5-4 and TRBJ2-1; TRBD1 is a possible D gene (5 bases). Germline CDR1 reads SGHNT; CDR2 reads YYREEE (reference sequence). V lost 0 bases and J lost 14, with 12 bases in between. The CDR3 extends over 12 amino acids. The CDR3 nucleotides read TGTGCCAGCAGCTTGGGACAGACCCTGGAGTTCTTC. Protein: CASSLGQTLEFF.

The gene calls are TRBV5-4 and TRBJ1-2; 9 bases match TRBD1. Germline values: CDR1 SGHNT, CDR2 YYREEE (reference sequence). The CDR3 runs to 15 residues. V was pared by 2 bases and J by 8 bases, with 10 bases of the junction left unmatched. In DNA form, the CDR3 reads TGTGCCAGCAGCTTTGGGACAGGGTACAACTCAGGCTACACCTTC. Encoded protein: CASSFGTGYNSGYTF.

The chain recombines TRBV6-6 with TRBJ2-7, with D possibly being TRBD1 (5 bases). The CDR3 is 13 amino acids. CDR1 MNHNY and CDR2 SVGAGI come from the germline V gene (reference sequence). Trimming removed 7 bases at V and 4 bases at J, with 14 bases between. CDR3 coding DNA: TGTGCCAGCAATATGGCAGGGCCATACGAGCAGTACTTC. This gives the protein CASNMAGPYEQYF.

The chain employs TRBV6-1 and TRBJ2-2; no clear D. Germline values: CDR1 MNHNS, CDR2 SASEGT. The CDR3 extends over 13 amino acids. Deletions cut 4 bases from V and 6 bases from J, with 9 bases between. Written as DNA, the CDR3 is TGTGCCAGCAGTGGTCAGCCGGCCGGGGAGCTGTTTTTT. Protein: CASSGQPAGELFF.

A remark on this clone: Since the CDR3 does not end with the conserved phenylalanine or tryptophan, this likely comes from a read error. V is TRBV30 and J is TRBJ2-3, with 9 positions matching TRBD2. The V gene's germline CDR1 is GTSNPN and CDR2 SVGIG (reference sequence). There are 17 residues in the CDR3. CDR3 DNA: TGTGCCTGGAGTGTACTACGGACTAGCGAGGGCACAGATATGCAGTATCTT. Translated: CAWSVLRTSEGTDMQYL.

The table lists this clone with a count of one. This CDR3 reads CAWTRTSGSGKETQYF. Written as DNA, the CDR3 is TGTGCCTGGACCCGAACTAGCGGGAGCGGGAAAGAGACCCAGTACTTC. The V and J genes are TRBV30 and TRBJ2-5, with 11 bases aligning to TRBD2. Germline CDR1 and CDR2: GTSNPN and SVGIG (reference sequence). The CDR3 totals 16 residues. The V segment lost 4 bases and the J segment 3 bases; nucleotides outside the gene matches: 10.

A note on this clone: The same CDR3 can be traced to other DNA sequences in this sample. The V call is TRBV5-1, the J call TRBJ2-7; TRBD1 agrees at 7 bases. Germline assignment: CDR1 SGHRS and CDR2 YFSETQ. V lost 1 base to trimming and J lost 6 bases; unmatched junction nucleotides: 7. CDR3 size: 14 residues. In DNA, the CDR3 is TGCGCCAGCAGCTTGAGAGACAGGGTGGGCGAGCAGTACTTC. This codes for CASSLRDRVGEQYF.

The V gene is TRBV18, the J gene TRBJ2-7; a possible D gene is TRBD1 (5 bases). This CDR3 comprises 14 residues. Germline V gene lookup returns CDR1 KGHSH and CDR2 LQKENI. V was pared by 6 bases and J by 6 bases, with 18 bases between. The CDR3, as DNA: TGTGCCAGCTCGGGGCGAACGGGCCCCCTCGAGCAGTACTTC. Translating it yields CASSGRTGPLEQYF.

The V and J genes are TRBV11-3 and TRBJ2-7; D not certain. The V end lost 1 base, the J end lost 6 bases, and 16 bases lay between the germline ends. This CDR3 is built from 15 residues. Germline V CDR1 and CDR2: SGHNT, YENEEA. The DNA for the CDR3 is TGTGCCAGCAGCTTAGGGACCGGAGTTCGATCCGAGCAGTACTTC. Its translation is CASSLGTGVRSEQYF. The full variable domain, its missing parts supplied by reference TRBV11-3 and TRBJ2-7, is EAGVVQSPRYKIIEKKQPVAFWCNPISGHNTLYWYLQNLGQGPELLIRYENEEAVDDSQLPKDRFSAERLKGVDSTLKIQPAELGDSAVYLCASSLGTGVRSEQYFGPGTRLTVT.

The chain recombines TRBV6-5 with TRBJ2-4, with D maybe TRBD2 (6 bases). The germline V and J ends were trimmed by 2 bases and 9 bases, with 17 bases remaining between them. The CDR3 consists of 15 residues. Looked up from germline, CDR1 is MNHEY and CDR2 is SVGAGI. CDR3 sequence reads: CASSYDNGFSGIQYF. CDR3 sequence (DNA): TGTGCCAGCAGTTACGACAACGGGTTTAGCGGCATTCAGTACTTC.

Worth noting for this clone: The sample has other DNA sequences that encode this CDR3 too. This chain links TRBV29-1 with TRBJ2-3; 7 nucleotides match TRBD2. Germline CDR1 and CDR2: SQVTM and ANQGSEA. The CDR3 loop spans 13 amino acids. V lost 1 base, J lost 6 bases, and 4 bases stayed unmatched. CDR3 amino acids: CSVEARLADTQYF. CDR3 coding DNA: TGCAGCGTTGAAGCCCGACTAGCCGATACGCAGTATTTT.

The chain employs TRBV6-1 and TRBJ2-5; unclear D gene. Germline CDR1 and CDR2: MNHNS and SASEGT. Trimming pared 6 bases from V and 1 base from J, leaving 12 bases between. This CDR3 region has 14 residues. The CDR3: CASSRAVIQETQYF. In nucleotides, the CDR3 is TGTGCCAGCAGCCGGGCCGTAATCCAAGAGACCCAGTACTTC.

A remark on this clone: The sample has other DNA sequences that encode this CDR3 too. This rearrangement joins TRBV10-3 to TRBJ2-2; D possibly corresponds to TRBD2 (6 bases). The CDR3 loop spans 15 amino acids. Trimming left V 0 bases short and J 2 bases short, with 7 bases between. The germline V gene has CDR1 ENHRY and CDR2 SYGVKD. As DNA, the CDR3 is TGTGCCATCAGTGAGTCGGCGGGAAACACCGGGGAGCTGTTTTTT. Protein sequence: CAISESAGNTGELFF.

This clone was counted once. The rearrangement uses TRBV7-3 and TRBJ2-3; the match to TRBD1 covers 7 bases. With V trimmed by 6 bases and J by 1 base, 4 bases remained unmatched. The germline V gene has CDR1 SGHTA and CDR2 FQGTGA. The CDR3 runs to 14 residues. The CDR3 sequence: CASSHTGGTDTQYF. In DNA form, the CDR3 reads TGTGCCAGCAGTCACACAGGGGGCACAGATACGCAGTATTTT.

V gene TRBV6-6 combines with J gene TRBJ2-5; 7 bases fit TRBD2. CDR3 size: 13 residues. Germline CDR1 and CDR2: MNHNY and SVGAGI (reference sequence). After removal of 11 bases from V and 5 bases from J, the junction contained 11 bases not matched to a gene. The DNA of the CDR3 is TGTGCCGGCTCCACCCGGGGGGATGAGACCCAGTACTTC. Amino acids: CAGSTRGDETQYF.

To note about this clone: The sample holds other DNA sequences that translate to the same CDR3. This sequence joins TRBV11-2 and TRBJ2-1; 16 nucleotides align to TRBD2. With 5 bases clipped from V and 4 bases from J, the junction kept 2 bases outside the gene matches. The CDR3 runs to 16 residues. Germline assignment: CDR1 SGHAT and CDR2 FQNNGV. The CDR3 spells CASSRGLAGGYNEQFF. The CDR3 region has the DNA TGTGCCAGCAGCCGGGGACTAGCGGGAGGGTACAATGAGCAGTTCTTC.

This clone was seen only once. This chain links TRBV5-1 with TRBJ1-1, with a possible D match to TRBD1 (6 bases). Trimming cost V 2 bases and J 4 bases, with 12 bases left between them. This CDR3 region has 14 residues. Looked up from germline, CDR1 is SGHRS and CDR2 is YFSETQ. The DNA of the CDR3 is TGCGCCAGCAGCTTCTACAGGGACGGCACTGAAGCTTTCTTT. It translates to CASSFYRDGTEAFF.